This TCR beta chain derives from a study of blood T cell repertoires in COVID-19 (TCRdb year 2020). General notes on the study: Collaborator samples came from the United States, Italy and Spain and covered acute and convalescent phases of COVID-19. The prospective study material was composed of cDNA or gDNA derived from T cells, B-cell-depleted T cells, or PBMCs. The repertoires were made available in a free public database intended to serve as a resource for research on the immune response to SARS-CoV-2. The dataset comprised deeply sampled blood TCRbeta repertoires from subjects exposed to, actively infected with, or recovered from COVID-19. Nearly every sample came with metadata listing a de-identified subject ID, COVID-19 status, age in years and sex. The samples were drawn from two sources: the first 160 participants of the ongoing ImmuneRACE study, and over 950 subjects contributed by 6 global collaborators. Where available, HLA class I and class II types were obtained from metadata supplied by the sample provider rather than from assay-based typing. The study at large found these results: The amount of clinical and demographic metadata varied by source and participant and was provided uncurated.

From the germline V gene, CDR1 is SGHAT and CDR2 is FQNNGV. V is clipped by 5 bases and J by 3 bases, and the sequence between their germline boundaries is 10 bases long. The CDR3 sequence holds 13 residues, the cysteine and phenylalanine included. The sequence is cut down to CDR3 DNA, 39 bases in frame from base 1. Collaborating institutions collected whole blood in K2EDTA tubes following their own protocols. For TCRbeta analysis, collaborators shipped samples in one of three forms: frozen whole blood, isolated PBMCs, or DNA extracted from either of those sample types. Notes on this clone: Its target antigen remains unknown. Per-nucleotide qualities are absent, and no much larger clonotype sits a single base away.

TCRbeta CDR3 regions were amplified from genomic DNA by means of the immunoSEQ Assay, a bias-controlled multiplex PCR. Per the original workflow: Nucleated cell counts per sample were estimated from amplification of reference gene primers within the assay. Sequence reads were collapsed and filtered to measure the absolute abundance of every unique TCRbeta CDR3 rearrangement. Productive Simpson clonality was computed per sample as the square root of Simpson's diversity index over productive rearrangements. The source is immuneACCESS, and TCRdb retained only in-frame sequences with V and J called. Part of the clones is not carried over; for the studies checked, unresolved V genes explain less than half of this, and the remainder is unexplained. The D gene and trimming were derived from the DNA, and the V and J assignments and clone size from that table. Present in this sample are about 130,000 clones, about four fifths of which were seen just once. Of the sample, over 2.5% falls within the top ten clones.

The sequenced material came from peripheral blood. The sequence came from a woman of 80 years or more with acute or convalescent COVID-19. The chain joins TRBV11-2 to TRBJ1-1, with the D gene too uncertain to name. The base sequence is TGTGCCAGCAGCCCCTCACGGGACACTGAAGCTTTCTTT. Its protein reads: CASSPSRDTEAFF.